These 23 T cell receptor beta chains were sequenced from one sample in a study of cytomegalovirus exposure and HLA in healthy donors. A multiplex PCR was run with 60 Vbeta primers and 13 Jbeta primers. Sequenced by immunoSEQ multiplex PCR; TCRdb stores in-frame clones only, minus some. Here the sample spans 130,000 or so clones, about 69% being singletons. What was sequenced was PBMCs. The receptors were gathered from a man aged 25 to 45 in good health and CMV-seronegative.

DNA of the CDR3: TGTGCCTGGAGCGGAGATAGGTCCGACTACGAGCAGTACTTC. Translation: CAWSGDRSDYEQYF. The chain combines TRBV30 with TRBJ2-7, with no clear D. The CDR3 totals 14 residues. Trimming took off 3 bases at V and 3 bases at J, with 15 bases between the two ends. CDR1 and CDR2 (germline): GTSNPN, SVGIG (reference sequence).

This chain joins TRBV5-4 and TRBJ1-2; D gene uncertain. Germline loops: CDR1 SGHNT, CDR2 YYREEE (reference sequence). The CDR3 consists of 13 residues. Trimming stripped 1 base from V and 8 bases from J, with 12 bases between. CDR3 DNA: TGTGCCAGCAGCTTGTCGGCAATGGGCGGCTACACCTTC. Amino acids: CASSLSAMGGYTF.

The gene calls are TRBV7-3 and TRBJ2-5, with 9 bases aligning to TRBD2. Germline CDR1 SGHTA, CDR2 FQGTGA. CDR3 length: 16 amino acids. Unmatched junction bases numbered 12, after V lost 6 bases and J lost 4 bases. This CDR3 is CASSTSGRISGETQYF. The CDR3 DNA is TGTGCCAGCAGTACGAGCGGGAGGATTAGTGGAGAGACCCAGTACTTC.

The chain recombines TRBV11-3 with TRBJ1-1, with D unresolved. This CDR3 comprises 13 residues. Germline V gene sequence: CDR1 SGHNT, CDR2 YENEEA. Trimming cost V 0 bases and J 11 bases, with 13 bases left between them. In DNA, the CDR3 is TGTGCCAGCAGCTTAGATGCCGGCGGCACGGCTTTCTTT. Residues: CASSLDAGGTAFF.

The CDR3 protein is CASSIAARQSYSNQPQHF. CDR3 in DNA: TGTGCCAGTAGTATAGCCGCTCGACAGTCCTATAGCAATCAGCCCCAGCATTTT. The chain couples TRBV19 to TRBJ1-5, with D perhaps matching TRBD1 (5 bases). The V gene's germline CDR1 is LNHDA and CDR2 SQIVND (reference sequence). This CDR3 has 18 residues. Trimming stripped 1 base from V and 0 bases from J, with 16 bases between. The full variable domain, rest sourced from reference TRBV19 and TRBJ1-5, is DGGITQSPKYLFRKEGQNVTLSCEQNLNHDAMYWYRQDPGQGLRLIYYSQIVNDFQKGDIAEGYSVSREKKESFPLTVTSAQKNPTAFYLCASSIAARQSYSNQPQHFGDGTRLSIL.

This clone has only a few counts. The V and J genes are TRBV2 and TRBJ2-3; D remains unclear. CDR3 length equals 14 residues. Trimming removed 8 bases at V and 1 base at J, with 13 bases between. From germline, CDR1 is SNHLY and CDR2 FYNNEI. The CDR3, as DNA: TGTGCCAGCCTAAGGAGTAGTGGCACAGATACGCAGTATTTT. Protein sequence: CASLRSSGTDTQYF.

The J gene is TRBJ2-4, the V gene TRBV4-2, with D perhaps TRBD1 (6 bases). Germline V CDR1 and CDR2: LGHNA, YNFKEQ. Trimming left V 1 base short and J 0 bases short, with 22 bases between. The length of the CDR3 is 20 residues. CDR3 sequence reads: CASSQAADRQGILAKNIQYF. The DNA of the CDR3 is TGTGCCAGCAGCCAAGCTGCGGACAGACAAGGGATACTAGCCAAAAACATTCAGTACTTC.

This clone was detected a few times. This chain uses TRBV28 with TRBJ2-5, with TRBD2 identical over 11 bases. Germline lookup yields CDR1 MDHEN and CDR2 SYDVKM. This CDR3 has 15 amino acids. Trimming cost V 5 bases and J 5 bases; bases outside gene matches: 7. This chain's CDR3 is CASSTRLAGSETQYF. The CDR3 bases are TGTGCCAGCAGTACCAGACTAGCGGGATCGGAGACCCAGTACTTC.

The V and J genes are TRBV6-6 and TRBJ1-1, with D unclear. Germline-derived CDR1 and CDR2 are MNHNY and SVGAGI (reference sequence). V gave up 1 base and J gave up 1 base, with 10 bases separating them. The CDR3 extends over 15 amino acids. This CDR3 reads CASSYLTGSNTEAFF. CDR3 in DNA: TGTGCCAGCAGTTACTTAACGGGATCGAACACTGAAGCTTTCTTT.

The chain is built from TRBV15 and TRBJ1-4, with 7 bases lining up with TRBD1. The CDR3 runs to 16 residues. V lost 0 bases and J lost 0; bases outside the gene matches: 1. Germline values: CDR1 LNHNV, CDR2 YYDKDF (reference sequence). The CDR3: CATSRDGTATNEKLFF. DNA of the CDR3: TGTGCCACCAGCAGAGATGGGACAGCAACTAATGAAAAACTGTTTTTT.

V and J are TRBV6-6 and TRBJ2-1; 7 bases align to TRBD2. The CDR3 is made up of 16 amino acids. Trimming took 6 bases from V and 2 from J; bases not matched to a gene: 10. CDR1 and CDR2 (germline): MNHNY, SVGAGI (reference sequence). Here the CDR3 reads CASSRLLAATYNEQFF. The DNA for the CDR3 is TGTGCCAGCAGCCGACTTCTAGCGGCCACCTACAATGAGCAGTTCTTC.

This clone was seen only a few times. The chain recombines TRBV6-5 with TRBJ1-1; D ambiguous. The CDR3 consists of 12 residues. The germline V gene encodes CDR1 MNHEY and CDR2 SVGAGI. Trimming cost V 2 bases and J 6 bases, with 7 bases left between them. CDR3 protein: CASSYREAEAFF. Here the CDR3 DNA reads TGTGCCAGCAGTTACAGAGAAGCTGAAGCTTTCTTT.

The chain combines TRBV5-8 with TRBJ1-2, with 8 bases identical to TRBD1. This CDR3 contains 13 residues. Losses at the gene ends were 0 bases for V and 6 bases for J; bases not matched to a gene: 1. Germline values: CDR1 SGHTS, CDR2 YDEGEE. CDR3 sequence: CASSLGQGNGYTF. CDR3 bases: TGTGCCAGCAGCTTGGGACAGGGGAATGGCTACACCTTC. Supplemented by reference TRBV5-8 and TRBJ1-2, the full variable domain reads EAGVTQSPTHLIKTRGQQATLRCSPISGHTSVYWYQQALGLGLQFLLWYDEGEERNRGNFPPRFSGRQFPNYSSELNVNALELEDSALYLCASSLGQGNGYTFGSGTRLTVV.

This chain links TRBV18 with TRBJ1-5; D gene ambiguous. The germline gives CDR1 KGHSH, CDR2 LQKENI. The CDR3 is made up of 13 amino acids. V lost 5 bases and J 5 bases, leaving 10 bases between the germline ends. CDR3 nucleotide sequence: TGTGCCAGCTCAACGGGGTCTGATCAGCCCCAGCATTTT. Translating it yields CASSTGSDQPQHF. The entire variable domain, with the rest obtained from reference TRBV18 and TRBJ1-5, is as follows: NAGVMQNPRHLVRRRGQEARLRCSPMKGHSHVYWYRQLPEEGLKFMVYLQKENIIDESGMPKERFSAEFPKEGPSILRIQQVVRGDSAAYFCASSTGSDQPQHFGDGTRLSIL.

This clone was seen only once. The CDR3 bases are TGTGCCAGCAGTTCTTCCAGGGTTGTCCACAATGAGCAGTTCTTC. This translates into CASSSSRVVHNEQFF. This chain links TRBV6-1 with TRBJ2-1, with TRBD1 as a possible D gene (5 bases). The V gene's germline CDR1 is MNHNS and CDR2 SASEGT. The CDR3 has 15 amino acids. V lost 5 bases and J 5 bases, leaving 16 bases between the germline ends.

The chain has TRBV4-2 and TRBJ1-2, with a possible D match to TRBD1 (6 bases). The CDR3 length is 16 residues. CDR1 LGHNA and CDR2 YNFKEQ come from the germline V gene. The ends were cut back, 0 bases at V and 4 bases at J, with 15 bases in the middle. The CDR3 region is CASSQDGQRFSYGYTF. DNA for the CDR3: TGTGCCAGCAGCCAAGATGGACAGCGGTTTTCCTATGGCTACACCTTC.

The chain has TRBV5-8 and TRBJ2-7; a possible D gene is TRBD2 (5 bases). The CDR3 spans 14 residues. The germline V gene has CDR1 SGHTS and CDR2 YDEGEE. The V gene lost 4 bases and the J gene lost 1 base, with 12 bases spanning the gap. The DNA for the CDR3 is TGTGCCAGCAGCCGACGGGATTTATCCTACGAGCAGTACTTC. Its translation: CASSRRDLSYEQYF. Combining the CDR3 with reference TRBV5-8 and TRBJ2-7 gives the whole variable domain EAGVTQSPTHLIKTRGQQATLRCSPISGHTSVYWYQQALGLGLQFLLWYDEGEERNRGNFPPRFSGRQFPNYSSELNVNALELEDSALYLCASSRRDLSYEQYFGPGTRLTVT.

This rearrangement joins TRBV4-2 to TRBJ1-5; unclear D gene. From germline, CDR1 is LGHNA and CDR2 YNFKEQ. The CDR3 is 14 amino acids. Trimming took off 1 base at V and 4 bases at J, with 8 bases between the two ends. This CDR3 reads CASSQGRDNQPQHF. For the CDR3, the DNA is TGTGCCAGCAGCCAAGGACGGGATAATCAGCCCCAGCATTTT.

This CDR3 is CATSRESGIGYTF. The CDR3 DNA is TGTGCCACCAGCAGAGAGTCCGGGATTGGCTACACCTTC. This rearrangement joins TRBV15 to TRBJ1-2; D ambiguous. Germline CDR1 and CDR2: LNHNV and YYDKDF (reference sequence). The germline V and J ends were trimmed by 0 bases and 7 bases, with 9 bases remaining between them. CDR3 length equals 13 residues.

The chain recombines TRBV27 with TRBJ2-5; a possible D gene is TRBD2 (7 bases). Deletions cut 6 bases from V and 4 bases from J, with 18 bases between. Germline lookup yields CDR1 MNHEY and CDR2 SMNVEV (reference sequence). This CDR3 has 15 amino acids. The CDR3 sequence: CASSPQQGGGETQYF. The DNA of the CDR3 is TGTGCCAGCAGCCCCCAACAGGGAGGGGGAGAGACCCAGTACTTC.

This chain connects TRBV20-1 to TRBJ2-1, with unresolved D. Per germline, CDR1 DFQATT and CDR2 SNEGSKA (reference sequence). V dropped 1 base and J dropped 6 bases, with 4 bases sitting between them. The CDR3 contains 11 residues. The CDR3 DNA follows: TGCAGTGCTAGAGTCATCAATGAGCAGTTCTTC. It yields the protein CSARVINEQFF.

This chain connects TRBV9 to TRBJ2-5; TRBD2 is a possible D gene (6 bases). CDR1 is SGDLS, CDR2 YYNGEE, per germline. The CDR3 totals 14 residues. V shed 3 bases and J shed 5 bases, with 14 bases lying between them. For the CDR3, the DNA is TGTGCCAGCAGCGCTTCGAATGGGGGGGAGACCCAGTACTTC. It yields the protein CASSASNGGETQYF.

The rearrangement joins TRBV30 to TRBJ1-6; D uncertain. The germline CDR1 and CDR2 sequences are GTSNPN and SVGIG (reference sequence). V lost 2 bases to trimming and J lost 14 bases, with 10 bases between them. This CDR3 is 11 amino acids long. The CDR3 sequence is CAWSLLGALHF. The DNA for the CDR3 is TGTGCCTGGAGTCTTCTGGGAGCCCTCCACTTT.